The present TCR beta chain was sequenced within a study of cytotoxic CD8 clonotypes in ibrutinib-treated CLL. Study-wide findings and caveats: Clonotypes that were public were uncommon, and they contracted or stayed stable on treatment.

The CDR3 consists of 12 residues. The J segment lost 15 bases and the V segment lost 3 bases, leaving 9 bases of the junction unmatched. CDR1 is SGHRS, CDR2 YFSETQ, per germline. As regards this clone: What it binds is not known.

Produced via immunoSEQ multiplex PCR; TCRdb's table is partial and in-frame only. The sample has under 200,000 clones; roughly four fifths are singletons. The chain combines TRBV5-1 with TRBJ2-1; 7 positions match TRBD2. This material consisted of PBMCs, taken after 12 months of ibrutinib treatment. This clonotype was obtained from a human donor with chronic lymphocytic leukemia. The CDR3: CASSSSGGPAFF. CDR3 bases: TGCGCCAGCAGCTCCTCGGGGGGTCCAGCGTTCTTC.